The 26 T cell receptor beta chains below all came from one sample that was sequenced in a study of blood T cell repertoires in COVID-19. This table comes from immunoSEQ multiplex PCR, and its TCRdb copy is limited to in-frame clones, with some not included. The table lists under 350,000 clones, approximately 86% of them singletons. Sequencing was done on a sample of peripheral blood. These receptors came from a man aged 18 to 29 with active or convalescent COVID-19.

This chain uses TRBV5-4 with TRBJ2-1; TRBD2 matches 11 bases. Looked up from germline, CDR1 is SGHNT and CDR2 is YYREEE (reference sequence). The V gene end was trimmed by 0 bases and the J gene end by 4 bases; junction bases not matched to a gene: 9. The CDR3 runs to 18 residues. The CDR3 DNA follows: TGTGCCAGCAGCTTGGAGCCTAGCGGGAGGACCATATACAATGAGCAGTTCTTC. Amino acid sequence: CASSLEPSGRTIYNEQFF.

The CDR3 loop is CATGPGQDNSPLHF. As DNA, the CDR3 is TGTGCCACCGGTCCGGGACAGGATAATTCACCCCTCCACTTT. The rearrangement links TRBV10-3 to TRBJ1-6, with TRBD1 matching 8 bases. CDR3 length equals 14 residues. CDR1 ENHRY and CDR2 SYGVKD come from the germline V gene. Trimming took 10 bases from V and 5 from J; bases not matched to a gene: 7.

The rearrangement uses TRBV5-6 and TRBJ1-3; D unresolved. CDR1 is SGHDT, CDR2 YYEEEE, per germline. The CDR3 has 14 residues. Deletions cut 0 bases from V and 2 bases from J, with 6 bases between. CDR3 in DNA: TGTGCCAGCAGCTTGGGAGGAGCTGGAAACACCATATATTTT. Residues: CASSLGGAGNTIYF.

The chain couples TRBV4-1 to TRBJ2-2, with 7 bases that match TRBD2. Per germline, CDR1 MGHRA and CDR2 YSYEKL. J gave up 8 bases and V 0 bases, and 9 bases lay outside the gene matches. The CDR3 is made up of 16 amino acids. As DNA, the CDR3 is TGCGCCAGCAGCCAAGATTGGGAGGGTACAGCAGGGGAGCTGTTTTTT. Its translation is CASSQDWEGTAGELFF.

This rearrangement joins TRBV11-3 to TRBJ2-7, with 9 bases that match TRBD2. This CDR3 is built from 19 residues. Germline-derived CDR1 and CDR2 are SGHNT and YENEEA. V dropped 2 bases and J dropped 3; count of bases not matched to a gene: 17. The CDR3, as DNA: TGTGCCAGCAGCTTATACGGGGCTAGTAGCGGGAGAGTTATCTACGAGCAGTACTTC. Its protein is CASSLYGASSGRVIYEQYF.

The V gene is TRBV7-9, the J gene TRBJ2-1, with 10 bases lining up with TRBD1. The CDR3 has 15 amino acids. The ends lost 3 bases at V and 7 bases at J; junction bases unmatched: 6. From germline, CDR1 is SEHNR and CDR2 FQNEAQ (reference sequence). CDR3 sequence reads: CASSFGQGEANEQFF. In nucleotides, the CDR3 is TGTGCCAGCAGCTTTGGACAGGGGGAGGCAAATGAGCAGTTCTTC.

This clone was recorded a few times. The chain carries TRBV10-2 and TRBJ1-2; D is unclear. There are 14 residues in the CDR3. Germline V lookup: CDR1 WSHSY, CDR2 SAAADI. Trimming removed 2 bases at V and 7 bases at J, with 14 bases between. The CDR3 spells CASSEPGPRGGYTF. DNA of the CDR3: TGCGCCAGCAGTGAGCCCGGTCCTCGGGGTGGCTACACCTTC.

The chain recombines TRBV6-4 with TRBJ2-2; D might be TRBD1 (5 bases). V was cut by 4 bases and J by 1 base, with 7 bases left in between. The CDR3 covers 14 residues. Germline V CDR1 and CDR2: MRHNA, SNTAGT. The CDR3 nucleotides are TGTGCCAGCAGTGTGGACAAGAACACCGGGGAGCTGTTTTTT. This encodes CASSVDKNTGELFF.

This chain joins TRBV27 and TRBJ1-2; weak D call: TRBD1 (6 bases). The CDR3 has 17 residues. Germline loops: CDR1 MNHEY, CDR2 SMNVEV (reference sequence). With 5 bases removed from V and 1 base from J, the gap between germline ends came to 20 bases. For the CDR3, the DNA is TGTGCCAGCAGTCCTCAAACAGGGATGGGAAATAACTATGGCTACACCTTC. It encodes CASSPQTGMGNNYGYTF.

This chain connects TRBV5-5 to TRBJ2-1, with D perhaps matching TRBD2 (6 bases). Germline assignment: CDR1 SGHKS and CDR2 YYEKEE (reference sequence). V lost 4 bases, J lost 5 bases, and 13 bases lay in between. The CDR3 runs to 14 residues. The CDR3 DNA sequence: TGTGCCAGCAGCGCCCTGACTAGGAACAATGAGCAGTTCTTC. Translation gives CASSALTRNNEQFF.

The gene calls are TRBV12-3 or TRBV12-4 and TRBJ1-2; TRBD1 might be the D (5 bases). The V gene lost 7 bases and the J gene lost 7 bases, with 16 bases spanning the gap. CDR3 length: 13 residues. CDR3 protein: CASTQDRRGGYTF. The CDR3 bases are TGTGCCAGCACCCAGGATCGGAGGGGTGGCTACACCTTC.

This CDR3 reads CASSLGGQGNSPLHF. The CDR3 region has the DNA TGTGCCAGCAGCTTAGGGGGACAGGGGAATTCACCCCTCCACTTT. V and J are TRBV7-6 and TRBJ1-6; TRBD1 matches at 10 bases. CDR1 is SGHVS, CDR2 FNYEAQ, per germline. The CDR3 loop spans 15 amino acids. Losses at the gene ends were 1 base for V and 7 bases for J; bases not matched to a gene: 1. Looking up the rest from reference TRBV7-6 and TRBJ1-6 gives the full variable domain: GAGVSQSPRYKVTKRGQDVALRCDPISGHVSLYWYRQALGQGPEFLTYFNYEAQQDKSGLPNDRFSAERPEGSISTLTIQRTEQRDSAMYRCASSLGGQGNSPLHFGNGTRLTVT.

The chain joins TRBV24-1 to TRBJ1-1; D is ambiguous. Per the germline V gene, CDR1 is KGHDR and CDR2 is SFDVKD. Deletions cut 3 bases from V and 8 bases from J, with 12 bases between. This CDR3 contains 13 residues. The CDR3 region is CATSDDLFGEAFF. The DNA of the CDR3 is TGTGCCACCAGTGATGATCTTTTCGGGGAAGCTTTCTTT.

This chain uses TRBV7-9 with TRBJ1-2; D call uncertain. CDR3 length equals 16 residues. Germline CDR1 is SEHNR and CDR2 is FQNEAQ (reference sequence). The V end was cut by 4 bases, the J end by 7 bases, with 22 bases between. The CDR3 nucleotides are TGTGCCAGCAGCTCGCCCAGCGGGTCCCCATATGCTGGCTACACCTTC. Its translation: CASSSPSGSPYAGYTF. Drawing the rest from reference TRBV7-9 and TRBJ1-2, the complete variable domain is DTGVSQNPRHKITKRGQNVTFRCDPISEHNRLYWYRQTLGQGPEFLTYFQNEAQLEKSRLLSDRFSAERPKGSFSTLEIQRTEQGDSAMYLCASSSPSGSPYAGYTFGSGTRLTVV.

The chain joins TRBV3-1 (or the pseudogene TRBV3-2) to TRBJ1-2; D is perhaps TRBD1 (6 bases). Germline lookup yields CDR1 LGHDT and CDR2 YNNKEL (reference sequence). V lost 3 bases to trimming and J lost 8 bases, with 16 bases between them. CDR3 size: 14 residues. Written as DNA, the CDR3 is TGTGCCAGCAGCCATTACGACAGGAACGGCGGCTACACCTTC. This sequence encodes CASSHYDRNGGYTF.

The V gene is TRBV20-1, the J gene TRBJ2-7, with D perhaps TRBD1 (6 bases). From germline, CDR1 is DFQATT and CDR2 SNEGSKA (reference sequence). The CDR3 extends over 16 amino acids. Trimming cost V 3 bases and J 0 bases, with 18 bases left between them. The CDR3, as DNA: TGCAGTGCTAGTCCCCCCCCGGGACACCCCTCCTACGAGCAGTACTTC. Its protein is CSASPPPGHPSYEQYF.

There are a few counts of this clone. This chain connects TRBV30 to TRBJ2-2; no firm D call. The CDR3 has 13 amino acids. Per the germline V gene, CDR1 is GTSNPN and CDR2 is SVGIG (reference sequence). The V and J ends lost 0 bases and 2 bases respectively, with 4 bases between them. Here the CDR3 DNA reads TGTGCCTGGAGTGTCGTTAACACCGGGGAGCTGTTTTTT. This gives the protein CAWSVVNTGELFF.

The chain couples TRBV7-6 to TRBJ2-7; 7 nucleotides match TRBD2. With 0 bases clipped from V and 0 bases from J, the junction kept 5 bases outside the gene matches. The V gene's germline CDR1 is SGHVS and CDR2 FNYEAQ. This CDR3 spans 16 amino acids. The CDR3 DNA reads TGTGCCAGCAGCTTAGCGGGGGGGAGTAGCTCCTACGAGCAGTACTTC. Its translation: CASSLAGGSSSYEQYF.

This clone was observed once. In DNA, the CDR3 is TGTGCCAGCAGCCGAATCATGGGCGGACAGGGCTCCTACGAGCAGTACTTC. The encoded protein is CASSRIMGGQGSYEQYF. V usage is TRBV7-7 and J usage is TRBJ2-7, with TRBD1 identical over 8 bases. CDR1 and CDR2 (germline): SSHAT, FNYEAQ (reference sequence). V shed 5 bases, J shed 0 bases, and the junction held 12 bases outside the gene matches. The CDR3 is made up of 17 amino acids.

V is TRBV6-5 and J is TRBJ1-5; D call uncertain. This CDR3 spans 15 amino acids. Trimming shortened V by 7 bases and J by 3 bases, and 16 bases separated the two germline ends. Germline V gives CDR1 MNHEY, CDR2 SVGAGI. The CDR3 sequence is CASTYSANSNQPQHF. The CDR3 DNA reads TGTGCCAGCACCTACAGTGCCAACTCCAATCAGCCCCAGCATTTT.

The CDR3 spells CASSQSGTYSNQPQHF. CDR3 DNA sequence: TGCGCCAGCAGTCAATCTGGCACATATAGCAATCAGCCCCAGCATTTT. The chain employs TRBV23-1 and TRBJ1-5; D gene unclear. TRBV23-1 carries the ORF label, with uncertain function. The CDR3 runs to 16 residues. The germline V and J ends were trimmed by 0 bases and 0 bases, with 9 bases remaining between them.

V gene TRBV19 combines with J gene TRBJ1-5; maybe TRBD1 (5 bases). V was clipped by 7 bases and J by 1 base, with 20 bases between them. The CDR3 runs to 17 residues. Germline-derived CDR1 and CDR2 are LNHDA and SQIVND (reference sequence). Here the CDR3 DNA reads TGTGCCAGTATCGATCAGTGGGGCGTTGTGAGCAATCAGCCCCAGCATTTT. It translates to CASIDQWGVVSNQPQHF.

The chain joins TRBV19 to TRBJ2-5; TRBD1 matches 7 bases. CDR3 length: 15 residues. The V gene's germline CDR1 is LNHDA and CDR2 SQIVND (reference sequence). The trim removed 4 bases at V and 5 bases at J, leaving 10 bases unmatched. Here the CDR3 reads CASSTRDSLRETQYF. The CDR3 DNA reads as TGTGCCAGTAGTACCCGGGACAGTTTACGGGAGACCCAGTACTTC. The complete variable domain, with remaining parts taken from reference TRBV19 and TRBJ2-5, reads DGGITQSPKYLFRKEGQNVTLSCEQNLNHDAMYWYRQDPGQGLRLIYYSQIVNDFQKGDIAEGYSVSREKKESFPLTVTSAQKNPTAFYLCASSTRDSLRETQYFGPGTRLLVL.

This clone was seen just once. The chain uses TRBV25-1 and TRBJ2-1; 7 bases match TRBD1. The CDR3 extends over 13 amino acids. J was trimmed by 8 bases and V by 7 bases; bases with no gene match: 8. CDR1 is MGHDK, CDR2 SYGVNS, per germline. Here the CDR3 reads CASNQGQAHEQFF. CDR3 sequence (DNA): TGTGCCAGCAACCAAGGACAGGCCCATGAGCAGTTCTTC.

The chain links TRBV5-4 to TRBJ1-2; weak D call: TRBD1 (5 bases). V was cut by 4 bases and J by 6 bases, with 16 bases left in between. The germline V gene has CDR1 SGHNT and CDR2 YYREEE (reference sequence). The CDR3 spans 14 residues. Here the CDR3 reads CASSRQGAGDGYTF. In DNA, the CDR3 is TGTGCCAGCAGCCGGCAAGGGGCTGGGGATGGCTACACCTTC.

The chain is built from TRBV5-8 and TRBJ1-1, with D possibly matching TRBD1 (6 bases). Germline V gene data show CDR1 as SGHTS and CDR2 as YDEGEE. The CDR3 runs to 14 residues. V dropped 0 bases and J dropped 4 bases, with 10 bases sitting between them. The CDR3 nucleotides read TGTGCCAGCAGCTTGGGGGGGCAAGTCACTGAAGCTTTCTTT. It specifies CASSLGGQVTEAFF. The full variable domain, in which reference TRBV5-8 and TRBJ1-1 provide the parts outside the CDR3, is EAGVTQSPTHLIKTRGQQATLRCSPISGHTSVYWYQQALGLGLQFLLWYDEGEERNRGNFPPRFSGRQFPNYSSELNVNALELEDSALYLCASSLGGQVTEAFFGQGTRLTVV.